This T cell receptor (beta chain) was sequenced for a study of blood T cell repertoires in COVID-19. Study in general: The samples span acute and convalescent COVID-19 from the United States, Italy and Spain. T cells, B-cell-depleted T cells, or PBMCs supplied cDNA or gDNA.

Germline CDR1 and CDR2: MNHNY and SVGAGI (reference sequence). The CDR3 consists of 16 residues. The junction had 5 bases not matched to a gene; V was cut back by 6 bases and J by 0 bases. Assay: immunoSEQ multiplex PCR; the TCRdb copy retains only in-frame clones and omits some. In the table there are roughly 500,000 clones, 89% of which are singletons. Seattle participants joined during active infection and were tracked over time. This sequence was found in a man aged 18-30 years with COVID-19, enrolled during active disease. Sequenced material: peripheral blood. The V call is TRBV6-6, the J call TRBJ1-1; TRBD1 matches 12 bases. CDR3 protein: CASRPGQGALNTEAFF. For the CDR3, the DNA is TGTGCCAGCAGACCGGGACAGGGGGCCTTGAACACTGAAGCTTTCTTT.